These 23 T cell receptor beta chains were all obtained from the same sample, sequenced in a study of blood T cells in healthy people across ages. The second PCR ran roughly 6 to 11 cycles with a sample-barcoded 5' primer and J-beta primers. From the 5' RACE reads, TCRdb called clonotypes with MiXCR, one entry per CDR3 protein. The sample has about 700,000 distinct CDR3 sequences; about 34% are singletons. The sequencing input was blood. The receptors were sampled from a woman over 75 in good health.

The chain couples TRBV20-1 to TRBJ2-7, with a possible D match to TRBD2 (5 bases). Germline V CDR1 and CDR2: DFQATT, SNEGSKA (reference sequence). This CDR3 has 14 amino acids. The CDR3 DNA follows: TGCAGCGGGGTTATGTCGGCGAAATCCTACGAGCAGTACTTC. It specifies CSGVMSAKSYEQYF.

This rearrangement joins TRBV5-1 to TRBJ2-1, with 7 bases aligning to TRBD1. The CDR3 contains 17 residues. CDR1 SGHRS and CDR2 YFSETQ come from the germline V gene. Unmatched junction bases numbered 13, after V lost 3 bases and J lost 4 bases. This CDR3 reads CASSSDRAGITYNEQFF. CDR3 nucleotides: TGCGCCAGCAGCTCCGACAGGGCCGGGATCACATACAATGAGCAGTTCTTC.

This clonotype was recorded at least ten times. The chain links TRBV6-6 to TRBJ1-2; D unclear. V was cut by 6 bases and J by 4 bases, with 9 bases left in between. Germline V gives CDR1 MNHNY, CDR2 SVGAGI (reference sequence). The CDR3 has 12 amino acids. CDR3: CASSAGSYGYTF. The DNA for the CDR3 is TGTGCCAGCAGCGCCGGCAGCTATGGCTACACCTTC.

Only a few counts were recorded for this clonotype. The V gene is TRBV3-1, the J gene TRBJ1-6; no firm D call. This CDR3 is built from 14 residues. V lost 4 bases to trimming and J lost 7 bases, with 11 bases between them. The V gene's germline CDR1 is LGHDT and CDR2 YNNKEL (reference sequence). The CDR3 spells CASSLKGGNSPLHF. The CDR3 DNA reads as TGTGCCAGCAGCCTCAAGGGCGGGAATTCACCCCTCCACTTT.

For this clonotype: Just one base apart from a much larger clone, this may be a read error. The J gene is TRBJ2-7, the V gene TRBV28; a weak D match, TRBD2 (6 bases). The CDR3 has 14 residues. Germline values: CDR1 MDHEN, CDR2 SYDVKM. V lost 8 bases and J 2 bases, leaving 16 bases between the germline ends. The CDR3 spells CASCTPGVAYEQYF. CDR3 sequence (DNA): TGTGCCAGCTGCACCCCGGGGGTGGCCTACGAGCAGTACTTC.

This clonotype was recorded many times. This chain connects TRBV18 to TRBJ2-3; D perhaps matches TRBD1 (5 bases). CDR1 and CDR2 (germline): KGHSH, LQKENI. This CDR3 has 15 amino acids. V dropped 0 bases and J dropped 5 bases, with 12 bases sitting between them. CDR3 amino acids: CASSPPRGVEDTQYF. The DNA for the CDR3 is TGTGCCAGCTCACCACCAAGGGGCGTCGAAGATACGCAGTATTTT. The full variable domain, completed using reference TRBV18 and TRBJ2-3, is NAGVMQNPRHLVRRRGQEARLRCSPMKGHSHVYWYRQLPEEGLKFMVYLQKENIIDESGMPKERFSAEFPKEGPSILRIQQVVRGDSAAYFCASSPPRGVEDTQYFGPGTRLTVL.

This clonotype was seen a handful of times. The chain carries TRBV12-3 or TRBV12-4 and TRBJ2-3, with 8 positions matching TRBD2. The junction had 10 bases not matched to a gene; V was cut back by 1 base and J by 4 bases. The CDR3 is made up of 17 amino acids. The CDR3 DNA reads as TGTGCCAGCAGTTTAGACTGGCGGGGGGTGGGGGCAGATACGCAGTATTTT. Its translation: CASSLDWRGVGADTQYF.

This chain joins TRBV24-1 and TRBJ1-4; the D gene is possibly TRBD1 (5 bases). The germline V and J ends were trimmed by 2 bases and 6 bases, with 21 bases remaining between them. CDR1 is KGHDR, CDR2 SFDVKD, per germline. CDR3 length equals 18 residues. The CDR3 region is CATSDSSGLFGTYEKLFF. The CDR3 DNA follows: TGTGCCACCAGTGATTCCTCGGGACTCTTTGGAACCTATGAAAAACTGTTTTTT.

In the case of this clonotype: A junction boundary mismatches the germline segment, possibly from a read error. This chain uses TRBV2 with TRBJ2-1; 11 bases align to TRBD2. The CDR3 runs to 21 residues. Germline V gene lookup returns CDR1 SNHLY and CDR2 FYNNEI. The CDR3 is CAGRELTLRGLAEFIHNEQFF. The CDR3 coding sequence is TGTGCCGGCAGGGAATTAACGCTCAGGGGACTAGCGGAGTTCATCCACAATGAGCAGTTCTTC.

This clonotype was observed at least ten times. The gene calls are TRBV29-1 and TRBJ1-4; TRBD1 might be the D (6 bases). The CDR3 contains 13 residues. The V gene lost 3 bases and the J gene lost 8 bases, with 13 bases spanning the gap. The germline V gene has CDR1 SQVTM and CDR2 ANQGSEA. This CDR3 reads CSVEAEGGEKLFF. In DNA, the CDR3 is TGCAGCGTTGAGGCCGAGGGGGGAGAAAAACTGTTTTTT. Variable domain in full (rest from reference TRBV29-1 and TRBJ1-4): SAVISQKPSRDICQRGTSLTIQCQVDSQVTMMFWYRQQPGQSLTLIATANQGSEATYESGFVIDKFPISRPNLTFSTLTVSNMSPEDSSIYLCSVEAEGGEKLFFGSGTQLSVL.

As regards this clonotype: The junction departs from the called germline gene at one end, perhaps through a read error. The chain carries TRBV6-1 and TRBJ2-6; TRBD1 aligns across 9 bases. The CDR3 spans 17 residues. Germline CDR1 reads MNHNS; CDR2 reads SASEGT. The CDR3 DNA reads as TGTGCCAGCAGGCGCGGACAGGGGATGTCTGGGGTCAACGTCCTGACTTTC. Encoded protein: CASRRGQGMSGVNVLTF.

In this sample, this clonotype turned up a few times. A single base is all that separates this from a far larger clone, so a read error is likely. The chain employs TRBV5-5 and TRBJ2-3; the D gene is possibly TRBD2 (5 bases). The CDR3 runs to 13 residues. V dropped 5 bases and J dropped 1 base, with 8 bases sitting between them. Looked up from germline, CDR1 is SGHKS and CDR2 is YYEKEE (reference sequence). In nucleotides, the CDR3 is TGTGCCAGCAGGAGGGCGGGCACAGATACGCAGTATTTT. Encoded protein: CASRRAGTDTQYF.

As for this clonotype: This clone may be a read error of a much larger clone one base away. The chain has TRBV7-2 and TRBJ1-5; TRBD1 is a possible D gene (6 bases). Germline V gene sequence: CDR1 SGHTA, CDR2 FQGNSA. The CDR3 sequence is 17 residues long. The CDR3 loop reads CASSLGAGEKSNQPLHF. Here the CDR3 DNA reads TGTGCCAGCAGCCTAGGGGCAGGGGAAAAAAGCAATCAGCCCCTGCATTTT.

Concerning this clonotype itself: A much bigger clone sits one base away, suggesting this may be a read error. The genes are TRBV5-4 and TRBJ2-7; D is uncertain. The CDR3 runs 13 residues. V lost 0 bases and J 6 bases, leaving 10 bases between the germline ends. Germline V lookup: CDR1 SGHNT, CDR2 YYREEE (reference sequence). The CDR3 loop is CASSLANGVEQYF. CDR3 DNA sequence: TGTGCCAGCAGCTTGGCCAATGGTGTCGAGCAGTACTTC.

In this sample, this clonotype turned up many times. The chain combines TRBV29-1 with TRBJ1-5; D not resolved. The CDR3 totals 12 residues. Trimming pared 4 bases from V and 6 bases from J, leaving 10 bases between. CDR1 is SQVTM and CDR2 is ANQGSEA in the germline V gene. The CDR3 region is CSVGGNGQPQHF. The CDR3 nucleotides read TGCAGCGTTGGGGGAAACGGTCAGCCCCAGCATTTT.

This clonotype was seen many times. J is TRBJ2-7 and V is TRBV6-6; D perhaps matches TRBD1 (5 bases). The CDR3 loop spans 14 amino acids. V was pared by 6 bases and J by 1 base, with 13 bases between. CDR1 and CDR2 from the germline V gene are MNHNY and SVGAGI (reference sequence). The CDR3 DNA reads as TGTGCCAGCAGCTCCAGGGTCCGTTCCTACGAGCAGTACTTC. Its translation: CASSSRVRSYEQYF.

This clonotype was seen more than once but under ten times. The J gene is TRBJ1-1, the V gene TRBV7-8, with D uncertain. V was clipped by 0 bases and J by 1 base, with 6 bases between them. The CDR3 is made up of 14 amino acids. CDR1 and CDR2 (germline): SGHVS, FQNEAQ. CDR3 loop: CASSLAVANTEAFF. The CDR3 nucleotides read TGTGCCAGCAGCTTAGCGGTAGCGAACACTGAAGCTTTCTTT.

For this clonotype: Here the CDR3 omits its conserved ending phenylalanine or tryptophan, so a read error is the likely source. The gene calls are TRBV20-1 and TRBJ1-3; D ambiguous. The CDR3 totals 14 residues. Trimming left V 5 bases short and J 4 bases short, with 15 bases between. Germline V gene data show CDR1 as DFQATT and CDR2 as SNEGSKA (reference sequence). CDR3 sequence (DNA): TGCAGTGCTGGAGCCCTTCCGAGGGGAAACACCATATATTTG. The encoded protein is CSAGALPRGNTIYL.

This clonotype was detected ten times or more. This chain links TRBV20-1 with TRBJ2-1, with TRBD2 matching over 8 bases. This CDR3 has 15 residues. Germline V gene data show CDR1 as DFQATT and CDR2 as SNEGSKA (reference sequence). The junction had 9 bases not matched to a gene; V was cut back by 3 bases and J by 5 bases. CDR3 in DNA: TGCAGTGCTAGCCGTCCGGGGGGGCACAACAATGAGCAGTTCTTC. Translating it yields CSASRPGGHNNEQFF.

This clonotype has at least ten counts. The V and J genes are TRBV4-2 and TRBJ1-4, with a possible D match to TRBD1 (6 bases). This CDR3 contains 15 residues. The V end lost 1 base, the J end lost 2 bases, and 8 bases lay between the germline ends. Germline V gene data show CDR1 as LGHNA and CDR2 as YNFKEQ. The CDR3 sequence is CASSQGTGTNEKLFF. CDR3 in DNA: TGTGCCAGCAGCCAAGGAACAGGGACTAATGAAAAACTGTTTTTT.

In regard to this clonotype: Since a much larger clone is just one base distant, this may be a read error. V usage is TRBV7-2 and J usage is TRBJ1-2, with D unclear. Germline V gene lookup returns CDR1 SGHTA and CDR2 FQGNSA. V was cut by 1 base and J by 4 bases, with 13 bases left in between. The CDR3 is 15 amino acids. This CDR3 reads CASSLGAGTRYGYTF. In DNA form, the CDR3 reads TGTGCCAGCAGCTTAGGCGCGGGAACCCGCTATGGCTACACCTTC.

A note on this clonotype: The junction shows a germline mismatch at one end, possibly a read error. V and J are TRBV29-1 and TRBJ1-3; D call uncertain. There are 14 residues in the CDR3. CDR1 and CDR2 (germline): SQVTM, ANQGSEA. For the CDR3, the DNA is TGCAGCGCCGACACGATGGGGTCTGGAAACACCAGATATTTT. Encoded protein: CSADTMGSGNTRYF.

There are many counts of this clonotype. The chain is built from TRBV7-9 and TRBJ2-1; tentatively, D is TRBD2 (7 bases). The CDR3 is 16 residues long. Germline values: CDR1 SEHNR, CDR2 FQNEAQ (reference sequence). V dropped 1 base and J dropped 6 bases, with 16 bases sitting between them. The CDR3 is CASSLEFRGGRNEQFF. The DNA for the CDR3 is TGTGCCAGCAGCTTAGAATTTAGGGGGGGCCGCAATGAGCAGTTCTTC. Full variable domain (missing parts from reference TRBV7-9 and TRBJ2-1): DTGVSQNPRHKITKRGQNVTFRCDPISEHNRLYWYRQTLGQGPEFLTYFQNEAQLEKSRLLSDRFSAERPKGSFSTLEIQRTEQGDSAMYLCASSLEFRGGRNEQFFGPGTRLTVL.